This T cell receptor (beta chain) was sequenced during a study of OX40 agonist ivuxolimab in advanced cancers. About the research overall: A mean age of approximately 58 years, range roughly 23 to 85, was recorded, and more than 80% were male. Earlier treatment with anti-PD-1, anti-PD-L1 or anti-CTLA-4 was permitted, and 30% to 40% had received some. Study-level results: Low normalized clonal expansion also occurred in some nonresponding patients.

This CDR3 spans 15 amino acids. The germline gives CDR1 LNHDA, CDR2 SQIVND (reference sequence). V was shortened by 3 bases and J by 2 bases, with 10 bases between the two germline ends. Libraries were prepared by immunoSEQ multiplex PCR; TCRdb keeps only in-frame clonotypes and omits some of them. This sample has just under 75,000 clones; approximately 90% occur once, and the top ten carry less than 0.55%. Regarding this clone: Its antigen is still unknown.

Sequenced here: CD4+ or CD8+ T cells sorted from blood, sampled in a trial of the OX40 agonist ivuxolimab. The receptor comes from an adult with an advanced solid tumor such as melanoma, head and neck, liver or kidney cancer. V is TRBV19 and J is TRBJ2-2; D possibly uses TRBD1 or TRBD2 (5 bases each). The DNA of the CDR3 is TGTGCCAGTAGTATGGGGACCACCAACACCGGGGAGCTGTTTTTT. This encodes CASSMGTTNTGELFF.